This T cell receptor beta chain originates from a study of T cell changes during pregnancy in multiple sclerosis. Data came from immunoSEQ multiplex PCR; TCRdb stores just in-frame clones and leaves some out. Among about 64,000 clones listed, approximately 91% were seen once. The germline V gene encodes CDR1 SGHRS and CDR2 YFSETQ. The V and J ends lost 4 bases and 1 base, in that order; junction bases with no gene match: 4. CDR3 length: 14 amino acids. J is TRBJ1-1 and V is TRBV5-1, with 7 positions matching TRBD1. Sequencing was performed on peripheral blood, taken in the second trimester of pregnancy. The source of this sequence is a female donor with multiple sclerosis, enrolled in a pregnancy study. CDR3 coding DNA: TGCGCCAGCAGCAGGACAGGATCGAACACTGAAGCTTTCTTT. As protein: CASSRTGSNTEAFF.